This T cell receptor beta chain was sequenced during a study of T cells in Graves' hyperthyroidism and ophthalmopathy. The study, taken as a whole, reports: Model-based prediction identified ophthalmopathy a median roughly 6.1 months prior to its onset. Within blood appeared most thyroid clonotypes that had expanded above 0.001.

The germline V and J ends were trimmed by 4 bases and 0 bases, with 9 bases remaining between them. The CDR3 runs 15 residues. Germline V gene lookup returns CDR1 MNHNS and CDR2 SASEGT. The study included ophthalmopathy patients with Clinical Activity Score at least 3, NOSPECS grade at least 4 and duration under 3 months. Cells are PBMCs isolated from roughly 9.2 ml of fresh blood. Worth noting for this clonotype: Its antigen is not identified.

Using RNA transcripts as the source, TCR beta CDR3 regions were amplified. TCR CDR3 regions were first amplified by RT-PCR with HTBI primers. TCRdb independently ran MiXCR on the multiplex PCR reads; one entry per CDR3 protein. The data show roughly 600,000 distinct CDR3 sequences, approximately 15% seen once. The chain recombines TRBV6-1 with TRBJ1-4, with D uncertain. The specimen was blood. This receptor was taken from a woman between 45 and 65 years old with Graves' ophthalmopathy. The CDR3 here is CASSATAATNEKLFF. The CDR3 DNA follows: TGTGCCAGCAGTGCCACAGCTGCAACTAATGAAAAACTGTTTTTT.